The 21 T cell receptor beta chains reported below all come from one sample, sequenced in a study of cytomegalovirus exposure and HLA in healthy donors (TCRdb year 2017). Library preparation used the immunoSEQ multiplex PCR assay. The multiplex PCR relied on a mix of 60 forward primers for TCR Vbeta segments and 13 reverse primers for TCR Jbeta segments. Not all clones reach the TCRdb copy of this immuneACCESS table, which keeps in-frame sequences only. Checked studies attribute under half of the gap to unresolved V genes and leave the rest unexplained. Within this sample are 130,000 to 150,000 clones, with nearly 80% of them counted one time only. The top ten clones comprise around 4.9% of the sample. Sequenced: PBMCs. These receptors came from a male donor in good health and CMV-seronegative.

This chain joins TRBV5-1 and TRBJ2-2; 11 bases align to TRBD2. There are 15 residues in the CDR3. CDR1 is SGHRS, CDR2 YFSETQ, per germline. J gave up 4 bases and V 3 bases, and 2 bases lay outside the gene matches. The CDR3 is CASSSSGGSTGELFF. CDR3 in DNA: TGCGCCAGCAGCTCTAGCGGGGGGTCCACCGGGGAGCTGTTTTTT. The full variable domain, in which reference TRBV5-1 and TRBJ2-2 provide the parts outside the CDR3, is KAGVTQTPRYLIKTRGQQVTLSCSPISGHRSVSWYQQTPGQGLQFLFEYFSETQRNKGNFPGRFSGRQFSNSRSEMNVSTLELGDSALYLCASSSSGGSTGELFFGEGSRLTVL.

V and J are TRBV14 and TRBJ2-7; 9 bases map to TRBD1. CDR1 is SGHDN, CDR2 FVKESK, per germline. The CDR3 loop spans 16 amino acids. J was trimmed by 5 bases and V by 1 base; bases with no gene match: 9. The CDR3 spells CASSQGGTGRWDEQYF. DNA for the CDR3: TGTGCCAGCAGCCAAGGGGGGACAGGGAGGTGGGACGAGCAGTACTTC.

The chain joins TRBV28 to TRBJ1-1, with a weak D call TRBD1 (5 bases). CDR3 length: 15 residues. With 4 bases removed from V and 1 base from J, the gap between germline ends came to 13 bases. CDR1 is MDHEN, CDR2 SYDVKM, per germline. This CDR3 is CASSSHGGRNTEAFF. In nucleotides, the CDR3 is TGTGCCAGCAGTTCCCATGGGGGGAGGAACACTGAAGCTTTCTTT.

The V call is TRBV2, the J call TRBJ1-2; D call uncertain. The CDR3 is 13 residues long. CDR1 is SNHLY, CDR2 FYNNEI, per germline. V was clipped by 7 bases and J by 7 bases, with 16 bases between them. CDR3 coding DNA: TGTGCCAGCACCCCTTTTCCGGAGAGTGGCTACACCTTC. It encodes CASTPFPESGYTF.

This clone was recorded a few times. V is TRBV6-1 and J is TRBJ1-2, with 9 bases lining up with TRBD1. V was clipped by 2 bases and J by 2 bases; unmatched bases: 9. Germline CDR1 is MNHNS and CDR2 is SASEGT. The CDR3 covers 17 residues. CDR3 sequence reads: CASSERRPGQGNYGYTF. CDR3 coding DNA: TGTGCCAGCAGTGAAAGGAGACCGGGACAGGGAAACTATGGCTACACCTTC.

The chain has TRBV7-9 and TRBJ1-6, with D perhaps matching TRBD1 (5 bases). The CDR3 contains 14 residues. V gave up 4 bases and J gave up 5 bases, with 9 bases separating them. Germline loops: CDR1 SEHNR, CDR2 FQNEAQ (reference sequence). Here the CDR3 DNA reads TGTGCCAGCAGCTGGACACCTGATAATTCACCCCTCCACTTT. Residues: CASSWTPDNSPLHF.

The chain links TRBV21-1 to TRBJ2-1; the D call in the table, TRBD2, was not verified against the DNA. TRBV21-1 is recorded as a pseudogene. This CDR3 has 16 amino acids. Written as DNA, the CDR3 is TGTGCCAGCACCGCAAGGCGGCGGGGGGGCATCAATGAGCAGTTCTTC. It encodes CASTARRRGGINEQFF.

This sequence joins TRBV2 and TRBJ1-5; D is unresolved. There are 12 residues in the CDR3. Trimming took 6 bases from V and 1 from J, leaving 4 bases between them. Germline V lookup: CDR1 SNHLY, CDR2 FYNNEI. As DNA, the CDR3 is TGTGCCAGCAGCGAGAGCAATCAGCCCCAGCATTTT. Amino acids: CASSESNQPQHF. The full variable domain, rest sourced from reference TRBV2 and TRBJ1-5, is EPEVTQTPSHQVTQMGQEVILRCVPISNHLYFYWYRQILGQKVEFLVSFYNNEISEKSEIFDDQFSVERPDGSNFTLKIRSTKLEDSAMYFCASSESNQPQHFGDGTRLSIL.

This chain connects TRBV30 to TRBJ1-2; 7 bases match TRBD1. The CDR3 has 13 amino acids. The germline CDR1 and CDR2 sequences are GTSNPN and SVGIG (reference sequence). The J segment lost 7 bases and the V segment lost 6 bases, leaving 11 bases of the junction unmatched. CDR3 region: CACTNRGRSGYTF. CDR3 in DNA: TGTGCCTGTACAAACAGGGGTCGGAGTGGCTACACCTTC.

This clone was detected a few times. The rearrangement joins TRBV5-4 to TRBJ1-2; 9 nucleotides line up with TRBD1. From germline, CDR1 is SGHNT and CDR2 YYREEE (reference sequence). Trimming cost V 0 bases and J 4 bases; bases outside gene matches: 4. CDR3 length: 15 residues. The CDR3 coding sequence is TGTGCCAGCAGCTTGGGAGGGGACAGGGCCTATGGCTACACCTTC. It yields the protein CASSLGGDRAYGYTF.

The chain links TRBV10-3 to TRBJ2-1; perhaps TRBD2 as D (6 bases). Trimming took 4 bases from V and 6 from J, leaving 7 bases between them. Germline-derived CDR1 and CDR2 are ENHRY and SYGVKD. The CDR3 is 12 amino acids. CDR3 protein: CAISGRGNEQFF. The CDR3 bases are TGTGCCATCAGTGGGAGGGGCAATGAGCAGTTCTTC.

The V gene is TRBV9, the J gene TRBJ1-6; 7 nucleotides align to TRBD1. The junction had 4 bases not matched to a gene; V was cut back by 0 bases and J by 7 bases. CDR1 is SGDLS, CDR2 YYNGEE, per germline. There are 15 residues in the CDR3. CDR3 sequence: CASSVAGTDNSPLHF. The CDR3 DNA sequence: TGTGCCAGCAGCGTAGCCGGGACAGACAATTCACCCCTCCACTTT.

The chain recombines TRBV6-5 with TRBJ1-4, with D possibly matching TRBD1 (5 bases). Germline lookup yields CDR1 MNHEY and CDR2 SVGAGI. V lost 6 bases, J lost 0 bases, and 8 bases lay in between. The CDR3 consists of 14 residues. The CDR3 protein is CASSTTATNEKLFF. In DNA form, the CDR3 reads TGTGCCAGCAGCACGACAGCAACTAATGAAAAACTGTTTTTT.

In its sample, this clone was seen a few times. The chain joins TRBV29-1 to TRBJ1-2, with D tentatively TRBD1 (5 bases). Per germline, CDR1 SQVTM and CDR2 ANQGSEA. The CDR3 is 13 residues long. The V and J ends lost 6 bases and 1 base respectively, with 12 bases between them. This CDR3 reads CSVGTQNNYGYTF. CDR3 coding DNA: TGCAGCGTCGGGACTCAAAATAACTATGGCTACACCTTC. The full variable domain, rest sourced from reference TRBV29-1 and TRBJ1-2, is SAVISQKPSRDICQRGTSLTIQCQVDSQVTMMFWYRQQPGQSLTLIATANQGSEATYESGFVIDKFPISRPNLTFSTLTVSNMSPEDSSIYLCSVGTQNNYGYTFGSGTRLTVV.

V gene TRBV7-6 combines with J gene TRBJ1-1, with a possible D match to TRBD1 (5 bases). Germline V lookup: CDR1 SGHVS, CDR2 FNYEAQ. V lost 5 bases and J lost 4, with 14 bases in between. The CDR3 covers 14 residues. The CDR3 sequence is CASSPRGGGTEAFF. In nucleotides, the CDR3 is TGTGCCAGCAGCCCCCGCGGCGGGGGCACTGAAGCTTTCTTT.

V is TRBV15 and J is TRBJ2-3; TRBD2 agrees at 10 bases. Germline V gene lookup returns CDR1 LNHNV and CDR2 YYDKDF (reference sequence). Germline trimming cut 3 bases from V and 2 bases from J; bases unmatched to any gene: 5. The CDR3 runs to 16 residues. The CDR3 reads CATSRNSGGLTDTQYF. CDR3 nucleotides: TGTGCCACCAGCAGGAATAGCGGGGGGCTCACAGATACGCAGTATTTT.

The chain employs TRBV4-3 and TRBJ2-2; TRBD2 might be the D (7 bases). CDR1 is LGHNA, CDR2 YSLEER, per germline. V lost 2 bases to trimming and J lost 8 bases, with 18 bases between them. This CDR3 comprises 16 residues. This chain's CDR3 is CASSQRGGRVLGELFF. The CDR3 nucleotides are TGCGCCAGCAGCCAAAGGGGGGGGAGGGTCTTGGGGGAGCTGTTTTTT.

The rearrangement joins TRBV5-4 to TRBJ1-2; a possible D gene is TRBD1 (6 bases). Germline V gene data show CDR1 as SGHNT and CDR2 as YYREEE (reference sequence). The CDR3 sequence is 14 residues long. V dropped 4 bases and J dropped 1 base, with 11 bases sitting between them. CDR3 DNA: TGTGCCAGCAGCCCTCGGACAGTTAACTATGGCTACACCTTC. Protein product: CASSPRTVNYGYTF.

The chain recombines TRBV6-5 with TRBJ1-4, with no clear D. Between the trimmed V and J ends, which lost 6 bases and 8 bases, there was a span of 10 bases. Germline lookup yields CDR1 MNHEY and CDR2 SVGAGI. The CDR3 runs 12 residues. The CDR3: CASRRAGEKLFF. The CDR3, as DNA: TGTGCCAGCAGGAGGGCGGGGGAAAAACTGTTTTTT.

This chain links TRBV25-1 with TRBJ1-3, with D unclear. The CDR3 has 17 residues. Trimming took 2 bases from V and 7 from J, leaving 21 bases between them. Germline CDR1 is MGHDK and CDR2 is SYGVNS. CDR3 nucleotides: TGTGCCAGCAGTGAACGTGTTGCCGGAACTAGGAGGAACACCATATATTTT. This codes for CASSERVAGTRRNTIYF.

The gene calls are TRBV19 and TRBJ2-1; tentatively, D is TRBD1 (5 bases). Germline-derived CDR1 and CDR2 are LNHDA and SQIVND (reference sequence). Deletions cut 4 bases from V and 6 bases from J, with 10 bases between. The CDR3 contains 13 residues. For the CDR3, the DNA is TGTGCCAGTAGTACCCAGGGTGGCAATGAGCAGTTCTTC. This codes for CASSTQGGNEQFF.